This T cell receptor (beta chain) was documented in a study of T cells in Graves' hyperthyroidism and ophthalmopathy. The germline gives CDR1 MDHEN, CDR2 SYDVKM. V shed 4 bases, J shed 5 bases, and the junction held 6 bases outside the gene matches. This CDR3 comprises 16 residues. Many counts were recorded for this clonotype. Using RNA transcripts as the source, TCR beta CDR3 regions were amplified. Primed by the HTBI set, a first-round RT-PCR was run on the TCR CDR3. TCRdb recomputed calls from the multiplex PCR reads with MiXCR, one row per CDR3 protein. The sample has over 500,000 distinct CDR3 sequences, about 16% seen once.

Specimen: blood. This sequence was found in a woman in her 30s with Graves' ophthalmopathy. The chain links TRBV28 to TRBJ2-1, with 12 nucleotides matching TRBD2. The CDR3, as DNA: TGTGCCAGCAGTTACAACGGACTAGCGGGGAACAATGAGCAGTTCTTC. Translation: CASSYNGLAGNNEQFF.